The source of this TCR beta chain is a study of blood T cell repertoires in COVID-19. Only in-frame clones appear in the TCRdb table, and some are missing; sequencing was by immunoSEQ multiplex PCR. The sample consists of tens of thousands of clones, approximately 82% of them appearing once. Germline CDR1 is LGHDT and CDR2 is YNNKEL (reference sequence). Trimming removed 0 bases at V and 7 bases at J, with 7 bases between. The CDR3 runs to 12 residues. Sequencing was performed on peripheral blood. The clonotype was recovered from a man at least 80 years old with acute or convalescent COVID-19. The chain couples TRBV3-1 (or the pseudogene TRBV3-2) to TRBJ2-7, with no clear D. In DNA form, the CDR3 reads TGTGCCAGCAGCCAAGATGGCAGGGAGCAGTACTTC. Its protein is CASSQDGREQYF.